This T cell receptor beta chain was found in a study of blood T cell repertoires in COVID-19 (dated by TCRdb to the early 2020s). With regard to the full study: Samples from collaborators originated in the United States, Italy and Spain and spanned both the acute and convalescent phases of COVID-19. The material from the prospective study consisted of cDNA or gDNA derived from T cells, B-cell-depleted T cells, or PBMCs. Subjects who had been exposed to COVID-19, were actively infected with it, or had recovered from it provided the deeply sampled blood TCRbeta repertoires that made up the dataset. The repertoires were released in a freely available public database meant as a resource for research on the immune response to SARS-CoV-2. The samples were drawn from two sources: the first 160 participants of the ongoing ImmuneRACE study, and approximately 1,300 subjects contributed by 6 global collaborators. The sample metadata nearly always contained a de-identified subject ID, COVID-19 status, age in years and sex. Where available, HLA class I and class II types were obtained from metadata supplied by the sample provider rather than from assay-based typing. General study outcomes and caveats: The quantity of clinical and demographic metadata differed by source and by participant and was supplied without curation.

Each collaborating institution followed its own protocols to collect whole blood in K2EDTA tubes. For TCRbeta analysis, collaborators shipped samples as frozen whole blood, isolated PBMCs, or DNA extracted from either of those sample types. TCRbeta CDR3 regions were amplified from genomic DNA using the immunoSEQ Assay, a bias-controlled multiplex PCR. As for the authors' bioinformatics: The number of nucleated cells in each sample was estimated from the amplification of reference gene primers within the assay. Sequence reads were collapsed and filtered to measure the absolute abundance of every unique TCRbeta CDR3 rearrangement. For each sample, productive Simpson clonality was calculated as the square root of Simpson's diversity index over productive rearrangements. What TCRdb holds here is the immuneACCESS table cut down to in-frame rearrangements. Part of the clones is not present; checked against another copy, under half of the missing clones reflect an unresolved V gene, and the others are unexplained. V, J and clone size are those of that table, while D and trimming were read from the DNA. Here the sample has 150,000 to 180,000 clones; roughly 80% occur a single time. The leading ten clones occupy approximately 30% of the sample.

This clone was seen only a few times. Its antigen has not been determined. There are no base qualities to consult, and no much larger clone falls within one base. Trimming accounts for 2 bases at V and 7 bases at J, while the number of junction bases matched to no gene is 12. From the cysteine up to the phenylalanine, the CDR3 has a length of 16 residues. Kept here is only the CDR3 DNA, which spans 48 bases and is read in frame from base 1. For CDR1 and CDR2, the germline V gene (reference sequence) lists LGHDT and YNNKEL. Sample: peripheral blood. This TCR came from a woman aged 55-70 years with acute or convalescent COVID-19. The chain uses TRBV3-1 (or the pseudogene TRBV3-2) and TRBJ1-2; the junction holds 8 bases that match TRBD1. This receptor has the CDR3 CASSQLSWQGARGYTF. The DNA sequence is TGTGCCAGCAGCCAACTATCTTGGCAGGGGGCTCGTGGCTACACCTTC.